A selection of T cell receptor beta chains follows, all from one sample in a study of metastatic and nonmetastatic thyroid tumors. TCRdb re-processed the PCR reads through MiXCR. The sample contains about 48,000 clones, 22% of which appear only once. Sequenced material: blood. The source of these receptors is a male donor with papillary thyroid cancer or a benign thyroid nodule (not recorded which). Some clones in this sample may be carry-over from other donors' samples. The CDR3 runs from the conserved cysteine through the conserved F or W. A D gene is named only where the DNA matches it firmly. Not every row has a clone size; where given, it reads once, few, many or a size class.

v_gene	abundance	d_gene	j_gene	CDR3nt	CDR3aa
TRBV12-3/TRBV12-4	many	-	TRBJ1-2	TGTGCCAGCAGTTTAGGGGCCGGGAAGCGAGGATTGAACTATGGCTACACCTTC	CASSLGAGKRGLNYGYTF
TRBV5-5	few	TRBD1	TRBJ2-7	TGTGCCAGCAGCTCCACGTCCGGGACAGGGGTCGAGCAGTACTTC	CASSSTSGTGVEQYF
TRBV12-3/TRBV12-4	few	-	TRBJ2-7	TGTGCCAGCGACACCCCTCAACGGGAGGGGGCAGGTTACTACAAGCAGTACTTC	CASDTPQREGAGYYKQYF
TRBV7-8	many	-	TRBJ1-1	TGTGCCAGCAGCCAAAACGCGGGTAGACAGAACACTGAAGCTTTCTTT	CASSQNAGRQNTEAFF
TRBV28	few	TRBD1	TRBJ2-2	TGTGCCAGCAGTTCCTACCCCGGGACAGAGAACACCGGGGAGCTGTTTTTT	CASSSYPGTENTGELFF
TRBV5-1	-	TRBD2	TRBJ2-7	TGCGCTAGCAGTATATCGGGAGGACTATCCTACGAGCAGTACTTC	CASSISGGLSYEQYF
TRBV28	few	-	TRBJ2-7	TGTGCCAGCAGTTTACGGGGTACCTACGAGCAGTACTTC	CASSLRGTYEQYF
TRBV10-1	many	TRBD1	TRBJ2-2	TGCGCCAGCACTGGGGGACAGGGTCACGGGGAGCTGTTTTTT	CASTGGQGHGELFF
TRBV5-5	many	-	TRBJ2-2	TGTGCCAGCAGCTTGATTAAGGGGCACAGGGAGCTGTTTTTT	CASSLIKGHRELFF
TRBV29-1	many	TRBD1	TRBJ1-2	TGCAGCGTTGTCGGGGTCACAGGGGGCTATGGCTACACCTTC	CSVVGVTGGYGYTF
TRBV13	many	-	TRBJ2-7	TGTGCCAGCGCCAAAACGACAGGAGGCGGGTACGAGCAGTACTTC	CASAKTTGGGYEQYF
TRBV18	-	TRBD1	TRBJ2-2	TGTGCCAGCTCACCCGGACAGGGTCCTACCGGGGAACTGTTTTTT	CASSPGQGPTGELFF
TRBV12-3/TRBV12-4	few	TRBD2	TRBJ2-7	TGTGCCAGCAGCGCTGGGGGGGTAGGAACCTACGAGCAGTACTTC	CASSAGGVGTYEQYF
TRBV6-5	many	-	TRBJ2-5	TGTGCCAGCAGTTACTCGGACTCCAAGGAGACCCAGTACTTC	CASSYSDSKETQYF
TRBV12-3/TRBV12-4	many	-	TRBJ1-5	TGTGCCAGCAAGTATGGCAATCAGCCCCAGCATTTT	CASKYGNQPQHF
TRBV29-1	many	-	TRBJ2-3	TGCAGCGTTGATGGCGGGTACACAGATACGCAGTATTTT	CSVDGGYTDTQYF
TRBV20-1	many	TRBD2	TRBJ2-7	TGCAGTGCTCCGGGACTAGCGGGAGACGAGCAGTACTTC	CSAPGLAGDEQYF
TRBV12-3/TRBV12-4	few	-	TRBJ2-7	TGTGCCAGCAGTCACGGTTCCGGGCAGTACTTC	CASSHGSGQYF
TRBV6-5	many	-	TRBJ1-5	TGTGCCAGCAGTTACTCTGGGGGAACTCAGCCCCAGCATTTT	CASSYSGGTQPQHF
TRBV7-6	many	-	TRBJ1-1	TGTGCCAGCAGCTTAGAAAGCCTCGTGAACACTGAAGCTTTCTTT	CASSLESLVNTEAFF
TRBV4-1	many	-	TRBJ2-5	TGCGCCAGCAGCCAAGTCTTCGGGACCACTGGGAAGGAGACCCAGTACTTC	CASSQVFGTTGKETQYF
TRBV28	few	-	TRBJ1-1	TGTGCCAGCACCAAAGGGGGGCACACTGAAGCTTTCTTT	CASTKGGHTEAFF
TRBV7-3	-	TRBD2	TRBJ2-2	TGTGCCAGCAGCTCGCAGACTAGCGGGAGGAACACCGGGGAGCTGTTTTTT	CASSSQTSGRNTGELFF
TRBV5-1	-	TRBD2	TRBJ2-3	TGCGCCAGCAGCTTAGCCTTCGGACTAGCGGGAGAGACTCAGTATTTT	CASSLAFGLAGETQYF
TRBV7-9	many	-	TRBJ1-3	TGTGCCAGCAGCTTAGAGAATGGAAACACCATATATTTT	CASSLENGNTIYF
TRBV2	few	TRBD1	TRBJ1-4	TGTGCCATTGATCCGGGACAGGGAGGTGGCGAAAAACTGTTTTTT	CAIDPGQGGGEKLFF
TRBV7-9	many	-	TRBJ2-5	TGTGCCAGCAGCGCCTGGGCGCAGGAGGGGACCCAGTACTTC	CASSAWAQEGTQYF
TRBV5-4	-	TRBD1	TRBJ1-2	TGTGCCAGCAGCATTGACAGGGCCGACTATGGCTACACCTTC	CASSIDRADYGYTF
TRBV6-1	few	-	TRBJ2-1	TGTGCCAGCAGTGAAAGCGGTGAGCAGTTCTTC	CASSESGEQFF
TRBV7-9	many	-	TRBJ2-3	TGTGCCAGCAGCTTAGACCAGGGCACAGATACGCAGTATTTT	CASSLDQGTDTQYF
TRBV5-5	many	TRBD1	TRBJ1-1	TGTGCCAGCGGCCAGGGGGCTGGCACTGAAGCTTTCTTT	CASGQGAGTEAFF
TRBV13	-	TRBD1	TRBJ1-1	TGTGCCAGCAGCCCGGGGACAGGGTCTTCTGAAGCTTTCTTT	CASSPGTGSSEAFF
TRBV6-1	many	TRBD1	TRBJ1-5	TGTGCCAGCGGGCTGACAGGGGGGAATCAGCCCCAGCATTTT	CASGLTGGNQPQHF
TRBV5-1	-	TRBD2	TRBJ2-1	TGCGCCAGCAGCTCGGGACTAGCGGGGAATGAGCAGTTCTTC	CASSSGLAGNEQFF
TRBV11-3	medium-sized	-	TRBJ2-7	TGTGCCAGCAGCTTAACCGGACAGTTCTACGAGCAGTACTTC	CASSLTGQFYEQYF
TRBV5-1	many	-	TRBJ2-3	TGCGCCAGCAGCTTGACTAGTCCCACAGATACGCAGTATTTT	CASSLTSPTDTQYF
TRBV6-2/TRBV6-3	many	TRBD1	TRBJ2-7	TGTGCCAGCAGTTCCCGGGACAGGGCCTACGAGCAGTACTTC	CASSSRDRAYEQYF
TRBV4-3	-	-	TRBJ1-1	TGCGCCAGCAGCCACACCTTTTCTGGGGTGAACACTGAAGCTTTCTTT	CASSHTFSGVNTEAFF
TRBV5-6	many	-	TRBJ2-7	TGTGCCAGCAGCTTGATGGACTACGAGCAGTACTTC	CASSLMDYEQYF
TRBV20-1	many	-	TRBJ1-6	TGCAGTGCTAGAGATCGAGGGGTCAAGGATTCACCCCTCCACTTT	CSARDRGVKDSPLHF
TRBV28	many	-	TRBJ1-1	TGTGCCAGCAGTTTAATTAAAGGCACTGAAGCTTTCTTT	CASSLIKGTEAFF
TRBV5-1	many	-	TRBJ1-3	TGCGCCAGCAGCCCCGGGAGCGTCACACTCAGTGGAAACACCATATATTTT	CASSPGSVTLSGNTIYF
TRBV18	-	TRBD1	TRBJ1-1	TGTGCCAGCTCCCAAGGACAGGGGGTACTCACTGAAGCTTTCTTT	CASSQGQGVLTEAFF
TRBV13	-	TRBD2	TRBJ2-3	TGTGCCAGCAGCCGCTCTACTAGCGGGAGCCAAGATACGCAGTATTTT	CASSRSTSGSQDTQYF
TRBV6-1	medium-sized	-	TRBJ1-2	TGTGCCAGCAGCCGCGACAGGACCCCGGGATATGATGGCTACACCTTC	CASSRDRTPGYDGYTF
TRBV5-6	many	-	TRBJ2-7	TGTGCCAGCAGCCCCGGCGGCTACGAGCAGTACTTC	CASSPGGYEQYF
TRBV29-1	many	-	TRBJ2-4	TGCAGCGTCGGTGGGGACTACATTCAGTACTTC	CSVGGDYIQYF
TRBV6-5	many	-	TRBJ2-2	TGTGCCAGCAGTTACGCAGGAACGCAATCGAACACCGGGGAGCTGTTTTTT	CASSYAGTQSNTGELFF
TRBV3-1	many	-	TRBJ1-1	TGTGCCAGCAGCCAAGAGAAATTGAGGTTGAGGGGCACTGAAGCTTTCTTT	CASSQEKLRLRGTEAFF
TRBV20-1	-	TRBD1	TRBJ1-1	TGCAGTGCTAGAGTATACCAGGGGGCTCAAACTGAAGCTTTCTTT	CSARVYQGAQTEAFF
TRBV15	many	-	TRBJ2-5	TGTGCCACCTCGCCAAGGGTAGGGGGAGAGACCCAGTACTTC	CATSPRVGGETQYF
TRBV11-1	many	TRBD2	TRBJ2-3	TGTGCCAGCAGCTTAGGCGGGGGGGAGAGAGATACGCAGTATTTT	CASSLGGGERDTQYF
TRBV2	-	-	TRBJ1-1	TGTGCCAGCAGGGGCCAGGACAGTTTGAACACTGAAGCTTTCTTT	CASRGQDSLNTEAFF
TRBV7-8	-	TRBD2	TRBJ2-1	TGTGCCAGCAGCGCCGAAGCGGGAGCAGGAAATGAGCAGTTCTTC	CASSAEAGAGNEQFF